This entry features one TCR beta chain sequence. Its antigen is as yet unknown. The source of the sample is a study of cytomegalovirus exposure and HLA in healthy donors. Study-wide results and caveats: The Asian-associated ancestry cluster reportedly had fewer N-insertions than the roughly 670-donor mean in a later analysis. V segments that were indistinguishable, TRBV6-2 and TRBV6-3 among them, were omitted from analysis. Rarity characterized most TCR sequences, yet some public TCRs appeared in many donors.

The CDR3 spans 16 residues. V shed 4 bases and J 7 bases; nucleotides not matched to a gene: 14. From germline, CDR1 is SGHNT and CDR2 YYREEE (reference sequence). The primer mix had 60 Vbeta and 13 Jbeta primers. In the authors' methods: An analysis that came later counted approximately 76 million unique TCR beta chains, 10 million to 12 million shared. TCRdb keeps only in-frame clones here, not all; method: immunoSEQ multiplex PCR. The DNA gave D and trimming, while V, J and clone size come from that table. This sample carries tens of thousands of clones, more than 60% of them seen once, and the ten largest clones take almost 6%.

The chain joins TRBV5-4 to TRBJ2-1, with 7 bases fitting TRBD1. The sequence was collected from a man between 18 and 35 years old in good health and CMV-seropositive. Sequencing used PBMCs. The CDR3 nucleotides read TGTGCCAGCAGCCGTCACGGCGGGCCAGGGGGTAATGAGCAGTTCTTC. It is translated as CASSRHGGPGGNEQFF.